In this sample, the clone carrying this T cell receptor (beta chain) turned up many times. This entry comes from a study of T cells in Graves' hyperthyroidism and ophthalmopathy. Stable Graves' hyperthyroidism meant no ophthalmopathy progression within 18 months. Aged 18 to 65, the patients had hyperthyroidism that was newly diagnosed and had lasted under 2 months. Exclusions: uncontrolled infection, other autoimmune disease, pregnancy, lactation. Using RNA transcripts as the source, TCR beta CDR3 regions were amplified. HTBI primers were the set used in a first-round RT-PCR of the TCR CDR3. From the multiplex PCR reads, TCRdb called clonotypes with MiXCR, one entry per CDR3 protein. The sample contains hundreds of thousands of distinct CDR3 sequences, 14% of which appear only once. Trimming cost V 0 bases and J 5 bases; bases outside gene matches: 3. Germline CDR1 reads DFQATT; CDR2 reads SNEGSKA (reference sequence). This CDR3 has 14 amino acids.

The origin of this receptor is a woman in her late teens or twenties with Graves' hyperthyroidism. Sequencing was performed on blood. This chain uses TRBV20-1 with TRBJ2-3; 9 positions match TRBD2. CDR3 bases: TGCAGTGCTAGAGATAGCGGGAGAGGAGATACGCAGTATTTT. This gives the protein CSARDSGRGDTQYF.